The 5 T cell receptor beta chains presented below share a single source sample, sequenced in a study of human T cells and chemical hapten exposure (dated by TCRdb to about 2021). Library creation used RACE. The listed sequencing device is NextSeq 500. Starting from the raw public reads, TCRdb applied fastp trimming at Q25, assembled clones with MiXCR and retained in-frame beta chains. Every distinct CDR3 protein forms one entry, paired with its most common genes and DNA. For this sample the table gives roughly 180,000 distinct CDR3 sequences, of which around 22% were detected only once. Approximately 6.4% of the sample goes to the ten largest clones. The meaning of the sample's time point label: patch test 1, 2 weeks after DPC sensitization. The treatment or condition label here, explained by the study, means: therapeutic diphenylcyclopropenone sensitization with weekly scalp DPC. The sample was whole blood, taken in connection with sensitization to the hapten diphenylcyclopropenone (DPC). These receptors all come from a woman between 50 and 59 years old with alopecia areata. Some clones in this sample may be carry-over from other donors' samples.

This chain uses TRBV6-6 with TRBJ1-3; 9 positions agree with TRBD1. The V and J ends lost 6 bases and 1 base, in that order; junction bases with no gene match: 7. Germline CDR1 and CDR2: MNHNY and SVGAGI (reference sequence). This CDR3 has 16 residues. The chain's CDR3 is CASRPTGGESGNTIYF. CDR3 nucleotides: TGTGCCAGCAGGCCGACAGGGGGAGAATCTGGAAACACCATATATTTT.

V is TRBV12-3 or TRBV12-4 and J is TRBJ1-4, with a weak D call TRBD1 (6 bases). V shed 2 bases and J shed 8 bases, with 15 bases lying between them. The CDR3 is 15 amino acids. The CDR3 loop is CASSLFSGEREKLFF. CDR3 sequence (DNA): TGTGCCAGCAGTTTATTTTCAGGGGAGCGGGAAAAACTGTTTTTT.

This clonotype showed up just a few times. The V gene is TRBV5-1, the J gene TRBJ2-3; no definite D call. Trimming stripped 4 bases from V and 0 bases from J, with 12 bases between. The CDR3 loop spans 15 amino acids. Germline values: CDR1 SGHRS, CDR2 YFSETQ. CDR3 bases: TGCGCCAGCAGCGGGAACACAGCTAGCACAGATACGCAGTATTTT. This gives the protein CASSGNTASTDTQYF.

This clonotype was counted ten times or more. The chain links TRBV15 to TRBJ2-7; 10 positions match TRBD1. Germline V CDR1 and CDR2: LNHNV, YYDKDF (reference sequence). The CDR3 is made up of 15 amino acids. V was pared by 6 bases and J by 5 bases, with 10 bases of the junction left unmatched. CDR3 sequence reads: CATSGGGQGDDEQYF. Written as DNA, the CDR3 is TGTGCCACCAGTGGAGGCGGACAGGGGGACGACGAGCAGTACTTC.

Only a few counts were recorded for this clonotype. The chain uses TRBV20-1 and TRBJ2-7; 8 bases line up with TRBD2. With V trimmed by 3 bases and J by 3 bases, 16 bases remained unmatched. This CDR3 region has 17 residues. Germline-derived CDR1 and CDR2 are DFQATT and SNEGSKA (reference sequence). The CDR3 is CSASGTPGRDPYYEQYF. In nucleotides, the CDR3 is TGCAGTGCTAGTGGCACCCCCGGGAGGGACCCTTACTACGAGCAGTACTTC.